The 22 T cell receptor beta chains listed next were all sequenced from one sample in a study of CD8+CD57+ T cells in acquired aplastic anemia. Investigators profiled TCR beta VDJ and CDR3 from genomic DNA template. TCRdb re-called the reads with MiXCR, one entry per CDR3 protein. The sample has about 240,000 distinct CDR3 sequences, around half seen once. Flow cytometry had shown expanded CD8+CD57+ cells in the patients chosen for sequencing. The sequenced sample consisted of sorted CD4+, CD8+, or CD8+CD57+ T cells (not recorded which) from PBMCs. The receptors come from a human donor with aplastic anemia.

The genes are TRBV19 and TRBJ2-6; D uncertain. Germline CDR1 LNHDA, CDR2 SQIVND (reference sequence). V was cut by 4 bases and J by 3 bases, with 10 bases left in between. The CDR3 is 15 amino acids. CDR3 in amino acids: CASSNTTLGANVLTF. In DNA, the CDR3 is TGTGCCAGTAGTAACACAACTCTTGGGGCCAACGTCCTGACTTTC.

This clonotype was seen at least ten times. This rearrangement joins TRBV7-6 to TRBJ2-6, with 8 bases that match TRBD1. Per the germline V gene, CDR1 is SGHVS and CDR2 is FNYEAQ. This CDR3 contains 18 residues. After removal of 4 bases from V and 2 bases from J, the junction contained 10 bases not matched to a gene. DNA for the CDR3: TGTGCCAGCAGCTCGGGTCCCGGGACAGGAACTGGGGCCAACGTCCTGACTTTC. This gives the protein CASSSGPGTGTGANVLTF.

The chain is built from TRBV19 and TRBJ1-2; no reliable D call. The germline V gene encodes CDR1 LNHDA and CDR2 SQIVND (reference sequence). CDR3 length equals 13 residues. V was shortened by 0 bases and J by 2 bases, with 4 bases between the two germline ends. CDR3 coding DNA: TGTGCCAGTAGTATAGATCGGAACTATGGCTACACCTTC. It is translated as CASSIDRNYGYTF.

This chain connects TRBV5-1 to TRBJ1-2; 8 bases fit TRBD1. CDR1 SGHRS and CDR2 YFSETQ come from the germline V gene. The CDR3 loop spans 13 amino acids. The junction had 7 bases not matched to a gene; V was cut back by 4 bases and J by 8 bases. The CDR3 sequence: CASSPPDRGGYTF. CDR3 DNA: TGCGCCAGCAGCCCACCCGACAGGGGAGGCTACACCTTC.

The J gene is TRBJ1-1, the V gene TRBV19; 7 bases are shared with TRBD1. The CDR3 runs 17 residues. V was clipped by 6 bases and J by 0 bases; unmatched bases: 13. Germline assignment: CDR1 LNHDA and CDR2 SQIVND (reference sequence). The CDR3 DNA reads TGTGCCAGTAGAGACTCATACAGGGGAACGATGAACACTGAAGCTTTCTTT. This translates into CASRDSYRGTMNTEAFF. Full variable domain (missing parts from reference TRBV19 and TRBJ1-1): DGGITQSPKYLFRKEGQNVTLSCEQNLNHDAMYWYRQDPGQGLRLIYYSQIVNDFQKGDIAEGYSVSREKKESFPLTVTSAQKNPTAFYLCASRDSYRGTMNTEAFFGQGTRLTVV.

This clonotype occurred once. V usage is TRBV5-6 and J usage is TRBJ2-7, with D maybe TRBD1 (6 bases). The germline V and J ends were trimmed by 5 bases and 3 bases, with 12 bases remaining between them. The CDR3 contains 13 residues. Germline values: CDR1 SGHDT, CDR2 YYEEEE. CDR3 region: CASRASGVYEQYF. The CDR3 DNA reads TGTGCCAGCAGGGCCTCAGGGGTCTACGAGCAGTACTTC.

This clonotype has at least ten counts. This CDR3 reads CSAKERQDYEQYF. CDR3 nucleotides: TGCAGTGCTAAAGAGAGACAGGACTACGAGCAGTACTTC. This chain links TRBV20-1 with TRBJ2-7; D is perhaps TRBD1 (6 bases). CDR1 DFQATT and CDR2 SNEGSKA come from the germline V gene (reference sequence). The CDR3 is made up of 13 amino acids. V gave up 4 bases and J gave up 3 bases, with 13 bases separating them.

This clonotype was seen many times. The rearrangement uses TRBV12-3 or TRBV12-4 and TRBJ2-1; perhaps TRBD2 as D (6 bases). The CDR3 has 12 amino acids. Trimming left V 8 bases short and J 8 bases short, with 13 bases between. The CDR3 loop reads CASCPGRYEQFF. CDR3 nucleotides: TGTGCCAGCTGCCCAGGGAGGTATGAGCAGTTCTTC.

This clonotype appeared a few times. The rearrangement joins TRBV11-2 to TRBJ2-1; unclear D gene. Germline V lookup: CDR1 SGHAT, CDR2 FQNNGV. The CDR3 consists of 14 residues. Trimming took off 11 bases at V and 4 bases at J, with 18 bases between the two ends. The CDR3 here is CAWSLGMGYNEQFF. CDR3 nucleotides: TGTGCCTGGAGCCTAGGGATGGGTTACAATGAGCAGTTCTTC.

CDR3 coding DNA: TGCAGCGTCGGGGACAGGGGAAGCAATCAGCCCCAGCATTTT. It codes for CSVGDRGSNQPQHF. The chain recombines TRBV29-1 with TRBJ1-5; 10 bases match TRBD1. Germline V gene data show CDR1 as SQVTM and CDR2 as ANQGSEA. Trimming removed 6 bases from V and 1 base from J; junction bases left unmatched: 3. This CDR3 contains 14 residues.

The chain carries TRBV29-1 and TRBJ1-3; a weak D match, TRBD1 (5 bases). The CDR3 runs 14 residues. Germline V gene lookup returns CDR1 SQVTM and CDR2 ANQGSEA. The germline V and J ends were trimmed by 3 bases and 0 bases, with 9 bases remaining between them. CDR3 DNA: TGCAGCGTTGAGGGGCTCGACTCTGGAAACACCATATATTTT. This codes for CSVEGLDSGNTIYF.

The rearrangement uses TRBV12-3 or TRBV12-4 and TRBJ2-3, with 7 bases identical to TRBD1. J lost 2 bases, V lost 7 bases, and 12 bases had no gene match. This CDR3 has 16 residues. CDR3 protein: CASTPLWTGPTDTQYF. CDR3 DNA sequence: TGTGCCAGCACCCCTCTCTGGACAGGACCCACAGATACGCAGTATTTT.

This clonotype appeared many times. The DNA for the CDR3 is TGCAGTGCTAGAGCGCCCTCGGACGGATTCTACGAGCAGTACTTC. This encodes CSARAPSDGFYEQYF. The chain links TRBV20-1 to TRBJ2-7; D is ambiguous. This CDR3 contains 15 residues. Trimming cost V 1 base and J 3 bases, with 16 bases left between them. Germline CDR1 is DFQATT and CDR2 is SNEGSKA (reference sequence).

This clonotype was counted ten times or more. This rearrangement joins TRBV29-1 to TRBJ2-7, with a possible D match to TRBD1 (5 bases). The CDR3 sequence is 15 residues long. V was cut by 2 bases and J by 3 bases, with 17 bases left in between. CDR1 SQVTM and CDR2 ANQGSEA come from the germline V gene. The CDR3 sequence is CSVESGQGYDYEQYF. The CDR3 nucleotides read TGCAGCGTTGAATCCGGGCAGGGATATGACTACGAGCAGTACTTC.

This clonotype was seen many times. The CDR3 loop is CASSARSDATNEKLFF. Here the CDR3 DNA reads TGCGCCAGCAGCGCTCGGTCGGATGCAACTAATGAAAAACTGTTTTTT. The chain links TRBV4-1 to TRBJ1-4; the D is unclear. Trimming cost V 5 bases and J 0 bases, with 13 bases left between them. Germline V gene sequence: CDR1 MGHRA, CDR2 YSYEKL. The CDR3 runs 16 residues.

This clonotype was picked up many times. This chain joins TRBV5-6 and TRBJ1-5, with TRBD1 as a possible D gene (5 bases). The CDR3 sequence is 15 residues long. Trimming removed 0 bases at V and 4 bases at J, with 11 bases between. The germline CDR1 and CDR2 sequences are SGHDT and YYEEEE. CDR3 protein: CASSLGVGLNQPQHF. CDR3 DNA sequence: TGTGCCAGCAGCTTGGGGGTGGGACTGAATCAGCCCCAGCATTTT.

This clonotype was seen many times. The rearrangement links TRBV19 to TRBJ1-4; D possibly corresponds to TRBD1 (5 bases). The germline V gene has CDR1 LNHDA and CDR2 SQIVND (reference sequence). V lost 5 bases and J lost 8, with 18 bases in between. The CDR3 totals 15 residues. The CDR3 bases are TGTGCCAGTAGTGCCTCTGGGGCGGGCTTAGAAAAACTGTTTTTT. Translating gives CASSASGAGLEKLFF.

This clonotype has a handful of counts. The V call is TRBV5-4, the J call TRBJ2-1, with 10 bases that match TRBD1. The CDR3 loop spans 14 amino acids. V lost 4 bases and J lost 10; bases outside the gene matches: 8. Germline CDR1 and CDR2: SGHNT and YYREEE (reference sequence). The CDR3: CASSGDRGQNEQFF. The CDR3 coding sequence is TGTGCCAGCAGCGGAGACAGGGGGCAGAACGAGCAGTTCTTC.

V is TRBV2 and J is TRBJ2-7, with TRBD1 identical over 9 bases. Germline values: CDR1 SNHLY, CDR2 FYNNEI. This CDR3 region has 16 residues. After removal of 6 bases from V and 4 bases from J, the junction contained 13 bases not matched to a gene. In DNA, the CDR3 is TGTGCCAGCAGAGCTCCACCGGGACAGGGTATATACGAGCAGTACTTC. It codes for CASRAPPGQGIYEQYF.

This clonotype was recorded many times. The rearrangement joins TRBV4-3 to TRBJ2-1; perhaps TRBD1 as D (5 bases). This CDR3 is built from 15 residues. Between the trimmed V and J ends, which lost 1 base and 8 bases, there was a span of 15 bases. Germline V gene sequence: CDR1 LGHNA, CDR2 YSLEER. The CDR3, as DNA: TGCGCCAGCAGCCAAGTTCCCAGGGATTCCGATGAGCAGTTCTTC. As protein: CASSQVPRDSDEQFF.

This clonotype was counted ten times or more. V usage is TRBV29-1 and J usage is TRBJ2-3; 7 nucleotides match TRBD1. Germline trimming cut 7 bases from V and 4 bases from J; bases unmatched to any gene: 11. Germline values: CDR1 SQVTM, CDR2 ANQGSEA. The CDR3 length is 14 residues. CDR3 loop: CSASGQFKADTQYF. The DNA for the CDR3 is TGCAGCGCTTCGGGACAGTTTAAAGCAGATACGCAGTATTTT.

To note about this clonotype: A much larger clonotype is one base distant, so this may be a read error. This CDR3 is missing its conserved last phenylalanine or tryptophan, likely due to a read error. This chain connects TRBV12-3 or TRBV12-4 to TRBJ2-7; D possibly corresponds to TRBD1 (5 bases). Trimming cost V 5 bases and J 1 base, with 12 bases left between them. This CDR3 has 14 residues. The CDR3 DNA reads as TGTGCCAGCAGTGAAACAGGCGGTTCCTACGAGCAGTACCTC. Protein product: CASSETGGSYEQYL.